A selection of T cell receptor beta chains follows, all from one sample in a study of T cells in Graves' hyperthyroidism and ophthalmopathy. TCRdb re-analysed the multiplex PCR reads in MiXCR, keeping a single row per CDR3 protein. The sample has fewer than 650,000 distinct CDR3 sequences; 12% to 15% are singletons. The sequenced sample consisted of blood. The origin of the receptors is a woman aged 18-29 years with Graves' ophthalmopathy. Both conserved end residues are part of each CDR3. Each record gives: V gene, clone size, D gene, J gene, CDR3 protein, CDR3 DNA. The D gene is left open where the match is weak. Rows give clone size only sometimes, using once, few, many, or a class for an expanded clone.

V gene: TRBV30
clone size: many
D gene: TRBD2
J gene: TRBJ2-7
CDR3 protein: CAWSVTLAGGGVYEQYF
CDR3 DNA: TGTGCCTGGAGTGTAACGCTAGCGGGAGGAGGAGTATACGAGCAGTACTTC

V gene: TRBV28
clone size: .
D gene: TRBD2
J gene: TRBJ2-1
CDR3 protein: CASSLIPVGLADNEQFF
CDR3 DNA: TGTGCCAGCAGTTTAATCCCCGTGGGACTAGCCGACAATGAGCAGTTCTTC

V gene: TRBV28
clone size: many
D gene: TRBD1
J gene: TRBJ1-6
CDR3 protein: CASSTSGGSPLHF
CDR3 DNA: TGTGCCAGCAGTACCTCAGGGGGCTCACCCCTCCACTTT

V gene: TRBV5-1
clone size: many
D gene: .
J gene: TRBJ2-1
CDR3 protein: CASSLEQVGYNEQFF
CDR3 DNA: TGCGCCAGCAGCTTGGAGCAGGTTGGCTACAATGAGCAGTTCTTC

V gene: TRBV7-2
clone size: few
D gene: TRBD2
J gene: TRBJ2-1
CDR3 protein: CASSWRTSAILYNEQFF
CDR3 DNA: TGTGCCAGCAGCTGGCGGACTAGCGCAATATTGTACAATGAGCAGTTCTTC

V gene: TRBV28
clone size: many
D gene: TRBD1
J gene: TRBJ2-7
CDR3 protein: CASRPTGAGTYEQYF
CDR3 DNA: TGTGCCAGCAGGCCCACAGGGGCCGGGACCTACGAGCAGTACTTC

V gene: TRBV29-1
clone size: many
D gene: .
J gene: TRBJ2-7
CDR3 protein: CSVVGTPSSYEQYF
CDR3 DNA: TGCAGCGTTGTGGGGACTCCTAGCTCCTACGAGCAGTACTTC

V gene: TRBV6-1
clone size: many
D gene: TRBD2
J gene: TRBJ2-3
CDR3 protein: CASRPSTSGHGKGTDTQYF
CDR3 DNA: TGTGCCAGCAGACCGTCGACTAGCGGTCATGGAAAGGGCACAGATACGCAGTATTTT

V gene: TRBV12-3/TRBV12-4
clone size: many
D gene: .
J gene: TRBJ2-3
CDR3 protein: CASSLNWGTDTQYF
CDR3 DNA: TGTGCCAGCAGTTTGAATTGGGGCACAGATACGCAGTATTTT

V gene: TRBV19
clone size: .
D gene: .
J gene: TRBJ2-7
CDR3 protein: CASTRGTGYEQYF
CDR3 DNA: TGTGCCAGTACCCGGGGTACCGGGTACGAGCAGTACTTC

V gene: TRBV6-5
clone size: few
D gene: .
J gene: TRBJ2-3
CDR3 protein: CASSYSFADTQYF
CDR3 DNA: TGTGCCAGCAGTTACTCGTTTGCAGATACGCAGTATTTT

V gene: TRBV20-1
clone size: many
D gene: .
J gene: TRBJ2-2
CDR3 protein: CSAGSRLNTGELFF
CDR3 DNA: TGCAGTGCTGGGTCTAGACTGAACACCGGGGAGCTGTTTTTT

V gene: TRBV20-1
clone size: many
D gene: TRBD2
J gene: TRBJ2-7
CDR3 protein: CSASGGQSSYEQYF
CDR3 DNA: TGCAGTGCCAGCGGGGGGCAAAGCTCCTACGAGCAGTACTTC

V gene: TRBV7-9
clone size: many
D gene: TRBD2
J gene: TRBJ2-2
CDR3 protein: CASSKPLSLAPLGRTGELFF
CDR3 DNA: TGTGCCAGCAGCAAACCTCTCTCACTAGCGCCCCTCGGGAGGACCGGGGAGCTGTTTTTT

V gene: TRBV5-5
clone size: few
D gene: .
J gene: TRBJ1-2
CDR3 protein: CASSPSRLANYGYTF
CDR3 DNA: TGTGCCAGCAGCCCCTCCAGGTTAGCTAACTATGGCTACACCTTC

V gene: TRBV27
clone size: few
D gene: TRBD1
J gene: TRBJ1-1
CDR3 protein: CASRARQGAVEAFF
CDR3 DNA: TGTGCCAGCAGGGCGCGACAGGGGGCCGTAGAAGCTTTCTTT

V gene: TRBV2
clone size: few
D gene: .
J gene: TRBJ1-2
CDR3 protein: CASSGGQNYGYTF
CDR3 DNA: TGTGCCAGCAGTGGAGGTCAGAACTATGGCTACACCTTC

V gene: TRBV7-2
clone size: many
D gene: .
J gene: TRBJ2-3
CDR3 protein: CASTGGPAADTQYF
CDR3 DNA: TGTGCCAGCACCGGGGGACCGGCAGCAGATACGCAGTATTTT

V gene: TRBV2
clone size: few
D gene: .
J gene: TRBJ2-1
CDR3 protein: CASSELEQFF
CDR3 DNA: TGTGCCAGCAGTGAGTTGGAGCAGTTCTTC

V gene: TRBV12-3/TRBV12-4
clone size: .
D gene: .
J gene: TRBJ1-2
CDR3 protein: CASSITGGNGYTF
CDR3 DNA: TGTGCCAGCAGTATAACAGGAGGGAATGGCTACACCTTC

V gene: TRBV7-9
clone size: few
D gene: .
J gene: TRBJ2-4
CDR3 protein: CASSLMGGKNIQYF
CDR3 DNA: TGTGCCAGCAGCTTAATGGGGGGCAAAAACATTCAGTACTTC

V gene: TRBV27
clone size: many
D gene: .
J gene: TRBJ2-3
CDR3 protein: CASSLGAGLFYTQYF
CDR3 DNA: TGTGCCAGCAGTTTAGGGGCAGGGTTGTTTTATACGCAGTATTTT

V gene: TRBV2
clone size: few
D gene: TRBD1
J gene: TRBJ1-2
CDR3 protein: CASSGVDRGYGYTF
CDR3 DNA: TGTGCCAGCAGTGGAGTCGACAGGGGCTACGGCTACACCTTC